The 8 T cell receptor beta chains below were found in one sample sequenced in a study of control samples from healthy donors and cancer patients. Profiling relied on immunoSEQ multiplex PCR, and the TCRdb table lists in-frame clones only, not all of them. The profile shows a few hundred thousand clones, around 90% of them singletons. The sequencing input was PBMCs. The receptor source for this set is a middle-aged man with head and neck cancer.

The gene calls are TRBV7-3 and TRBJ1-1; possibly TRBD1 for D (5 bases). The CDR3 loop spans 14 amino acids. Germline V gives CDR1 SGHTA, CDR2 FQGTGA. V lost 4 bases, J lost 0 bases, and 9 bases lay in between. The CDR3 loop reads CASSSTALNTEAFF. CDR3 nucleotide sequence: TGTGCCAGCAGCTCGACAGCCTTGAACACTGAAGCTTTCTTT.

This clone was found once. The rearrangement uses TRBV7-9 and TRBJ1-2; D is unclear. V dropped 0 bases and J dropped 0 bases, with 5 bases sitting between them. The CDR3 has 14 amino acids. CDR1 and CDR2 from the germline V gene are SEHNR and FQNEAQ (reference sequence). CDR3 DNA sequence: TGTGCCAGCAGCTTAGCGGTCCCTAACTATGGCTACACCTTC. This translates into CASSLAVPNYGYTF. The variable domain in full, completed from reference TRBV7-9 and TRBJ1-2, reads DTGVSQNPRHKITKRGQNVTFRCDPISEHNRLYWYRQTLGQGPEFLTYFQNEAQLEKSRLLSDRFSAERPKGSFSTLEIQRTEQGDSAMYLCASSLAVPNYGYTFGSGTRLTVV.

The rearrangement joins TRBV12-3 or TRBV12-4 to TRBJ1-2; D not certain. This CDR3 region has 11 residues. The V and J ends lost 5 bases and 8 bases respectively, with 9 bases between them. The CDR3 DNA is TGTGCCAGCAGTCCGGGTTTCGGCTACACCTTC. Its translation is CASSPGFGYTF.

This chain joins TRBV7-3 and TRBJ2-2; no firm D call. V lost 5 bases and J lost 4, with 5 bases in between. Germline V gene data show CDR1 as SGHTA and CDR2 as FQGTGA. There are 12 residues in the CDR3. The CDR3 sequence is CASSPSTGELFF. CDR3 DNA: TGTGCCAGCAGCCCCAGCACCGGGGAGCTGTTTTTT.

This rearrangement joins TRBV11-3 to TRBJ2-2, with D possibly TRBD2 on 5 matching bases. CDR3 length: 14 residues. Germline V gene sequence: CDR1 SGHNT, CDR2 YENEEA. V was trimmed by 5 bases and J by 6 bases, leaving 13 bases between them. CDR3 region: CASSPRLGAGELFF. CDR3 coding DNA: TGTGCCAGCAGCCCCCGGTTGGGAGCCGGGGAGCTGTTTTTT.

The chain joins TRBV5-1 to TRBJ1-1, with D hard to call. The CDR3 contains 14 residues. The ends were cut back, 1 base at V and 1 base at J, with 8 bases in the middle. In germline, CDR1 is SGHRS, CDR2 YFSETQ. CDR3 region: CASSLWQANTEAFF. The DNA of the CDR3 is TGCGCCAGCAGCTTGTGGCAGGCGAACACTGAAGCTTTCTTT.

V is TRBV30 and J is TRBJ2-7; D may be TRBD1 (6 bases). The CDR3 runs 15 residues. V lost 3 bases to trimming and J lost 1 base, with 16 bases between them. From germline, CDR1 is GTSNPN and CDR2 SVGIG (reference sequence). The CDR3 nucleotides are TGTGCCTGGAGGTCAGGGACATTGAAATCCTACGAGCAGTACTTC. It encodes CAWRSGTLKSYEQYF.

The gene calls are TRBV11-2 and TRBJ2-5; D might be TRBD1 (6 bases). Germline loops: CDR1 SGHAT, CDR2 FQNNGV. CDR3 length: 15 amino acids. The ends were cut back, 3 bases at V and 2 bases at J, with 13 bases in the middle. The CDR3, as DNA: TGTGCCAGCAGCTTCTCCAGGGGCGGACAAGAGACCCAGTACTTC. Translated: CASSFSRGGQETQYF.